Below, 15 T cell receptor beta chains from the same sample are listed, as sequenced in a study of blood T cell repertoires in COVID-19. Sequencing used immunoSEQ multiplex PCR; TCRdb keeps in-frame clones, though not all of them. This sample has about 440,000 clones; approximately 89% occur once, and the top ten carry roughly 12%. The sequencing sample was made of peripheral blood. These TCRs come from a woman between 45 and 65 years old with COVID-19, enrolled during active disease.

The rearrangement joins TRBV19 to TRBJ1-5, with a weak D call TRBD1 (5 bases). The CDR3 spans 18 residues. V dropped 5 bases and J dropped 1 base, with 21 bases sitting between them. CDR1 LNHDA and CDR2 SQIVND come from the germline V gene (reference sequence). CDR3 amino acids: CASSHGGGNSRSNQPQHF. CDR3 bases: TGTGCCAGTAGTCATGGGGGGGGTAACTCGCGGAGCAATCAGCCCCAGCATTTT.

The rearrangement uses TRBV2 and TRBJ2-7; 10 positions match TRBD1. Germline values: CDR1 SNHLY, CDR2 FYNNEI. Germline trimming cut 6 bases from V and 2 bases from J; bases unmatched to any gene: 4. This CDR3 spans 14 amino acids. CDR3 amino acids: CASRPGTGAYEQYF. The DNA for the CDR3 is TGTGCCAGCAGGCCGGGGACAGGGGCCTACGAGCAGTACTTC.

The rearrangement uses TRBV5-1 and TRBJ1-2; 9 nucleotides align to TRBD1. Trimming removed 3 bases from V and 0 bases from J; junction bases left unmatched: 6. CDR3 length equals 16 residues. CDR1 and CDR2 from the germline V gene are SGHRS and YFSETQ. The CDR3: CASSSSGTGPNYGYTF. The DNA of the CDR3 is TGCGCCAGCAGCTCCTCCGGGACAGGGCCTAACTATGGCTACACCTTC.

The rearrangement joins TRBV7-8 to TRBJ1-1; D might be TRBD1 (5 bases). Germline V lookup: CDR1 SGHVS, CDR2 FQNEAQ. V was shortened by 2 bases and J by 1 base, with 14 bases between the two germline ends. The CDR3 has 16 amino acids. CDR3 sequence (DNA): TGTGCCAGCAGCTTACGTCTGACAGCTACGAACACTGAAGCTTTCTTT. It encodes CASSLRLTATNTEAFF.

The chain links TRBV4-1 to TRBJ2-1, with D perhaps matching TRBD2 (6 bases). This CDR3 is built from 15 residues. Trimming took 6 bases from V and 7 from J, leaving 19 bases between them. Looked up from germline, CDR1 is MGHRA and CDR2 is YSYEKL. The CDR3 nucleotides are TGCGCCAGCAGTGACCCAGGGTTTCGGGGGAATGAGCAGTTCTTC. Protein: CASSDPGFRGNEQFF.

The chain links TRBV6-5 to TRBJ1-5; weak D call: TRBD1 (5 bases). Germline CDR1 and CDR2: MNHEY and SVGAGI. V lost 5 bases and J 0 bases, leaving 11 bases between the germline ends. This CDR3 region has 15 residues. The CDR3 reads CASSPRGNSNQPQHF. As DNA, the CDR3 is TGTGCCAGCAGTCCGCGGGGGAATAGCAATCAGCCCCAGCATTTT.

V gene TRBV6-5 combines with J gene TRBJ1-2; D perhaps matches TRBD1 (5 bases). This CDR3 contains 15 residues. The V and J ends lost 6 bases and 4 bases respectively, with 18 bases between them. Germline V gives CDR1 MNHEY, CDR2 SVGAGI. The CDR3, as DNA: TGTGCCAGCAGCGGGGGTTCGCCCGTCTTCTATGGCTACACCTTC. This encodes CASSGGSPVFYGYTF.

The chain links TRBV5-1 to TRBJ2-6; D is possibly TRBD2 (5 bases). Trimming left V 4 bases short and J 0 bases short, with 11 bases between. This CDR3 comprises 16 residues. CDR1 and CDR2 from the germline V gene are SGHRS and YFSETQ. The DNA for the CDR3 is TGCGCCAGCAGCCCCGAGGGTCTCTCTGGGGCCAACGTCCTGACTTTC. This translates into CASSPEGLSGANVLTF.

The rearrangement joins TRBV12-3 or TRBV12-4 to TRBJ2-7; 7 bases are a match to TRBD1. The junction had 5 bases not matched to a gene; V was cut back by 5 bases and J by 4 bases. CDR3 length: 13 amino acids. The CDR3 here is CASSPGQAYEQYF. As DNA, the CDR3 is TGTGCCAGCAGTCCTGGACAGGCTTACGAGCAGTACTTC.

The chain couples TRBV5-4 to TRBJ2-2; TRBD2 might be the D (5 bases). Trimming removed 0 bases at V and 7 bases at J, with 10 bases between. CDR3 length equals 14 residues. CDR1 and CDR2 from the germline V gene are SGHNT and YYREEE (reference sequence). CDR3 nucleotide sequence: TGTGCCAGCAGCTTGGCCGGGAAGGACGGGGAGCTGTTTTTT. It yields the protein CASSLAGKDGELFF.

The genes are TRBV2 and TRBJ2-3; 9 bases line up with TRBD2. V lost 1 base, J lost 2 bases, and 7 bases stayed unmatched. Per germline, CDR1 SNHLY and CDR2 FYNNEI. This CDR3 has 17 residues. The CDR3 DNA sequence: TGTGCCAGCAGTGAAGGTTGGCTAGCGGGGTACACAGATACGCAGTATTTT. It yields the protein CASSEGWLAGYTDTQYF. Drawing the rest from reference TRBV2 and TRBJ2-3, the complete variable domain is EPEVTQTPSHQVTQMGQEVILRCVPISNHLYFYWYRQILGQKVEFLVSFYNNEISEKSEIFDDQFSVERPDGSNFTLKIRSTKLEDSAMYFCASSEGWLAGYTDTQYFGPGTRLTVL.

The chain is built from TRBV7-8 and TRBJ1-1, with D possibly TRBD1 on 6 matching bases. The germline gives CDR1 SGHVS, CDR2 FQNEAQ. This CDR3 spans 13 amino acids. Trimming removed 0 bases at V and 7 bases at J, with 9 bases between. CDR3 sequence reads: CASSLARGNEAFF. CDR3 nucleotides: TGTGCCAGCAGCTTAGCGAGGGGGAATGAAGCTTTCTTT.

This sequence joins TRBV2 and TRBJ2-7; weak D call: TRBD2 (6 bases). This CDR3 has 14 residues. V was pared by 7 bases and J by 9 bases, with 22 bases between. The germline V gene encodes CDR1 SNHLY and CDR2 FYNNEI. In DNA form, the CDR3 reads TGTGCCAGCAAGGAGGGGTCCCCCCCTCAGGGGCAGTACTTC. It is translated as CASKEGSPPQGQYF.

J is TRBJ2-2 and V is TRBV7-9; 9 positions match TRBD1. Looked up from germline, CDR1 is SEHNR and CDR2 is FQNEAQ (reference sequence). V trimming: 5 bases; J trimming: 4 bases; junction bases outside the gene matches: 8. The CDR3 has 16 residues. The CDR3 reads CASSPRTGVGTGELFF. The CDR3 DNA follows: TGTGCCAGCAGCCCCAGGACAGGGGTCGGCACCGGGGAGCTGTTTTTT.

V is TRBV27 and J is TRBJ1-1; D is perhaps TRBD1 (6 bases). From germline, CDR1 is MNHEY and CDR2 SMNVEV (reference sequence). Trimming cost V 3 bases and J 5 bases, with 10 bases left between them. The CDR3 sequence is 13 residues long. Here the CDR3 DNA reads TGTGCCAGCAGTTTCAGGGGTGGGACTGAAGCTTTCTTT. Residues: CASSFRGGTEAFF.